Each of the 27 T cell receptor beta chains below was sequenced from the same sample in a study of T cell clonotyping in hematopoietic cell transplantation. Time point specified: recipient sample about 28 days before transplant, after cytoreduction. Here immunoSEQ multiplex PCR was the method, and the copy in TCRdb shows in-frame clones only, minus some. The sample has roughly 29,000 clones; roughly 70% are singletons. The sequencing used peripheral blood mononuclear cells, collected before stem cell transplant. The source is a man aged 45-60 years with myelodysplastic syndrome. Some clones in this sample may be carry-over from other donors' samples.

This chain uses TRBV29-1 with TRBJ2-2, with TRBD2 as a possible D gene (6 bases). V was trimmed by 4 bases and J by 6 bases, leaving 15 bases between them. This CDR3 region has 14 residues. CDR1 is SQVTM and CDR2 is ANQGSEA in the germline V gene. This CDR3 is CSVVGGPGAGELFF. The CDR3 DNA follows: TGCAGCGTTGTCGGTGGGCCGGGGGCCGGGGAGCTGTTTTTT.

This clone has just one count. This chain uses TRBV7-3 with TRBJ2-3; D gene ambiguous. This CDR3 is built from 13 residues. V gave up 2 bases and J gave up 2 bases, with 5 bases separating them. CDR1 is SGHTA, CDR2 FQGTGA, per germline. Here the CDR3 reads CASSLPPTDTQYF. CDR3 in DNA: TGTGCCAGCAGCTTACCCCCCACAGATACGCAGTATTTT.

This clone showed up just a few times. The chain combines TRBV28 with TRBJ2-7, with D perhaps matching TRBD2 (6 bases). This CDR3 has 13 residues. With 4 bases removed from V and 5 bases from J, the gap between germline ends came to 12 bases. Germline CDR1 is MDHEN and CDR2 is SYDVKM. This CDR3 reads CASSSGGAHEQYF. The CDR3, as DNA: TGTGCCAGCAGTTCCGGAGGGGCCCACGAGCAGTACTTC.

The CDR3 sequence: CAWSRRGGSEQFF. As DNA, the CDR3 is TGTGCCTGGTCCAGACGGGGGGGAAGTGAGCAGTTCTTC. The chain is built from TRBV30 and TRBJ2-1, with 8 positions matching TRBD2. The CDR3 spans 13 residues. V lost 5 bases to trimming and J lost 9 bases; unmatched junction nucleotides: 9. Germline loops: CDR1 GTSNPN, CDR2 SVGIG (reference sequence).

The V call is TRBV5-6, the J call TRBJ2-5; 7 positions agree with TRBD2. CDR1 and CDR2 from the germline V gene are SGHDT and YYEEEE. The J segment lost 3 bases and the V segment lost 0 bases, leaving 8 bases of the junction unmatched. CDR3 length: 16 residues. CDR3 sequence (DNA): TGTGCCAGCAGCTTGGCTCTAGCGGATCGGGAAGAGACCCAGTACTTC. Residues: CASSLALADREETQYF.

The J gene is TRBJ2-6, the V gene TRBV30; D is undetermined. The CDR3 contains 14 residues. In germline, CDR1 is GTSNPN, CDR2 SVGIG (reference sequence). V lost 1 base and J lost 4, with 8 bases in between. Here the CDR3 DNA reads TGTGCCTGGAGTGCCCCTGGGGGGGCCAACGTCCTGACTTTC. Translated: CAWSAPGGANVLTF.

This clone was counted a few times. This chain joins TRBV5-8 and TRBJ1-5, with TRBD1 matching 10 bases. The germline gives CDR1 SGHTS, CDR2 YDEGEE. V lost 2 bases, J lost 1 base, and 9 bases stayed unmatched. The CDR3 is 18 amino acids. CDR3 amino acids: CASSLGQGGLESNQPQHF. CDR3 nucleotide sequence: TGTGCCAGCAGCTTAGGACAGGGGGGTCTAGAAAGCAATCAGCCCCAGCATTTT.

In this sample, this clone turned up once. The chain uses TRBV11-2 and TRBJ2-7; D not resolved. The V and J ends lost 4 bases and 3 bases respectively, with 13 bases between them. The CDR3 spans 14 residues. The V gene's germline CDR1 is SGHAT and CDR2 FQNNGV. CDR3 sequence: CASSSPYDVYEQYF. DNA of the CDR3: TGTGCCAGCAGCTCCCCGTACGATGTCTACGAGCAGTACTTC.

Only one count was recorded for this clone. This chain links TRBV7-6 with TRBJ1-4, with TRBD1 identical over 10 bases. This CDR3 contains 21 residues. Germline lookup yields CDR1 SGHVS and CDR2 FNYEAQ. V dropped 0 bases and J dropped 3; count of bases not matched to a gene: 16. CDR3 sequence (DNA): TGTGCCAGCAGCTTAGCCCCACCGGGACAGGGGCCCTCGGTGGCTAATGAAAAACTGTTTTTT. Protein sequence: CASSLAPPGQGPSVANEKLFF.

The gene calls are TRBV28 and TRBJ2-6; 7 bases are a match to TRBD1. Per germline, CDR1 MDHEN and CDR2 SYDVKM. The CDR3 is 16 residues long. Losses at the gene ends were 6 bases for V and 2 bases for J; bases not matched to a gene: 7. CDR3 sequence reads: CASRTNTGAGANVLTF. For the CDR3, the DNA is TGTGCCAGCAGGACAAATACAGGGGCTGGGGCCAACGTCCTGACTTTC.

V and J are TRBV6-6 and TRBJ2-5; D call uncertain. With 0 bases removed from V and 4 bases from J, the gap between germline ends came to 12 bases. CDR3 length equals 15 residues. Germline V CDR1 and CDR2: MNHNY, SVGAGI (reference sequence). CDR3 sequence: CASSYSVRLPETQYF. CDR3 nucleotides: TGTGCCAGCAGTTACTCTGTTAGGCTACCAGAGACCCAGTACTTC.

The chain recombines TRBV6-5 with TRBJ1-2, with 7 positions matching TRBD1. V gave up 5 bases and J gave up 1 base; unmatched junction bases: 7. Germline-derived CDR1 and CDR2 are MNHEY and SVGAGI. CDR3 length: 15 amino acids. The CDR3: CASSTTGTVNYGYTF. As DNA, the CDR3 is TGTGCCAGCAGTACGACAGGGACAGTTAACTATGGCTACACCTTC.

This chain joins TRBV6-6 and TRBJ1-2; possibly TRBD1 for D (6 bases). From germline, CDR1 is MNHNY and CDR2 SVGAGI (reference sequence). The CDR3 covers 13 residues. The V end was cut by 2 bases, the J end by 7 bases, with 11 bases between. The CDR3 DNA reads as TGTGCCAGCAGTTACGAACAGGGTAGTGGCTACACCTTC. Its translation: CASSYEQGSGYTF.

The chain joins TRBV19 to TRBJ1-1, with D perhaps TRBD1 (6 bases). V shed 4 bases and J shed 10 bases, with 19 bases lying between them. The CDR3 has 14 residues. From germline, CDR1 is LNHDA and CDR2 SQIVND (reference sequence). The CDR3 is CASSTQITGLVAFF. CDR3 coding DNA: TGTGCCAGTAGTACCCAGATTACAGGGCTGGTAGCTTTCTTT.

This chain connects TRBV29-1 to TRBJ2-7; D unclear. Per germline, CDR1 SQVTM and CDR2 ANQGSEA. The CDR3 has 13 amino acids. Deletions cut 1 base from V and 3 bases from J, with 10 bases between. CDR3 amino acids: CSVEVAPSYEQYF. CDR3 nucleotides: TGCAGCGTTGAAGTAGCCCCGAGCTACGAGCAGTACTTC.

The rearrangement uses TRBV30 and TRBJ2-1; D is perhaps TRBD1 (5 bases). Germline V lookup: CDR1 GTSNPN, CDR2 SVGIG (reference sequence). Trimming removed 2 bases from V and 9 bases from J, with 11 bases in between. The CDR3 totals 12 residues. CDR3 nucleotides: TGTGCCTGGAGTAAGGGGTTAGGTGAGCAGTTCTTC. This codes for CAWSKGLGEQFF. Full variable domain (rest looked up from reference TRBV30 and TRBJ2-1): SQTIHQWPATLVQPVGSPLSLECTVEGTSNPNLYWYRQAAGRGLQLLFYSVGIGQISSEVPQNLSASRPQDRQFILSSKKLLLSDSGFYLCAWSKGLGEQFFGPGTRLTVL.

The CDR3 nucleotides are TGTGCCAGCAGTCCCGGGGGTAGGGGGGACAACACCGGGGAGCTGTTTTTT. Translated: CASSPGGRGDNTGELFF. The chain has TRBV28 and TRBJ2-2, with D perhaps assigned TRBD1 or TRBD2 (6 bases each). Germline V gene lookup returns CDR1 MDHEN and CDR2 SYDVKM. V shed 5 bases and J shed 2 bases, with 18 bases lying between them. This CDR3 region has 17 residues.

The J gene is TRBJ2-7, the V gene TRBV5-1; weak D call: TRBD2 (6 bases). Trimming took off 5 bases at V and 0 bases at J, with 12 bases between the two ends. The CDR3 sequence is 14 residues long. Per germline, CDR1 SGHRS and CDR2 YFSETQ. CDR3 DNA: TGCGCCAGCAGGGGGGGATTGAGCTCCTACGAGCAGTACTTC. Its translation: CASRGGLSSYEQYF.

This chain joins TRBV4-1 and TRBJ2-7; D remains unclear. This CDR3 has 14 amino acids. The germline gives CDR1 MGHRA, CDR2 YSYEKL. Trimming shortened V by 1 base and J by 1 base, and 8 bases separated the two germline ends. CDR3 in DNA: TGCGCCAGCAGCCAAGTAGTTCGATCCTACGAGCAGTACTTC. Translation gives CASSQVVRSYEQYF.

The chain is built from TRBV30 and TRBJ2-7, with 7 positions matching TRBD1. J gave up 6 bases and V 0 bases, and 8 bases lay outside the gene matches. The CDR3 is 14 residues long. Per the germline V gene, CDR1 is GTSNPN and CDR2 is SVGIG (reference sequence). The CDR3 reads CAWSVGTARAEQYF. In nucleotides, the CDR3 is TGTGCCTGGAGTGTTGGGACAGCAAGGGCCGAGCAGTACTTC.

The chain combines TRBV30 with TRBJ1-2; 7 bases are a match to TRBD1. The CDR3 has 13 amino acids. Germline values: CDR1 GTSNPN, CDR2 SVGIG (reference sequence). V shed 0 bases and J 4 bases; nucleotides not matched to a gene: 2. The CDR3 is CAWSVQGLYGYTF. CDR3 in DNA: TGTGCCTGGAGTGTACAGGGGCTCTATGGCTACACCTTC.

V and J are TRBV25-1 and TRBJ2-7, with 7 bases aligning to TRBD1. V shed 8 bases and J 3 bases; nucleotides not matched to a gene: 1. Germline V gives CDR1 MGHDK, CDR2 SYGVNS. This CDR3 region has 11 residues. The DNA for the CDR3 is TGTGCCAGCGGACAGGTCTACGAGCAGTACTTC. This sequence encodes CASGQVYEQYF.

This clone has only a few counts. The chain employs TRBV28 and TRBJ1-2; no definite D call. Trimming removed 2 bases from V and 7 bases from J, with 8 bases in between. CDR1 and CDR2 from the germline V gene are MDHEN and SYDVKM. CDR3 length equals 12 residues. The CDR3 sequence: CASSLKRVGYTF. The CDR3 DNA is TGTGCCAGCAGTTTAAAAAGGGTTGGCTACACCTTC.

The CDR3 protein is CASTPWPYSYNSPLHF. CDR3 sequence (DNA): TGTGCCAGCACCCCTTGGCCTTACTCCTATAATTCACCCCTCCACTTT. The chain joins TRBV7-2 to TRBJ1-6; D is unresolved. The V end lost 7 bases, the J end lost 0 bases, and 13 bases lay between the germline ends. Per the germline V gene, CDR1 is SGHTA and CDR2 is FQGNSA. There are 16 residues in the CDR3.

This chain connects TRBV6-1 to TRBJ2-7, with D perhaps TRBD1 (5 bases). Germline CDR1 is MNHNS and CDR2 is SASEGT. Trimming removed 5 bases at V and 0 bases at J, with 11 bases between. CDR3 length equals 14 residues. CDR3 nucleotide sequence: TGTGCCAGCAGTCCCGACAGAGTCTCCTACGAGCAGTACTTC. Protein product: CASSPDRVSYEQYF.

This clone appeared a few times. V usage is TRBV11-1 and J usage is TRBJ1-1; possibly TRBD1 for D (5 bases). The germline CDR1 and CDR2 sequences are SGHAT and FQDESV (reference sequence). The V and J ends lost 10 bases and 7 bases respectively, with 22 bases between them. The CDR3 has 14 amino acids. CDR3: CATEAGTPYGEAFF. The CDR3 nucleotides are TGTGCCACTGAAGCAGGGACCCCATATGGTGAAGCTTTCTTT.

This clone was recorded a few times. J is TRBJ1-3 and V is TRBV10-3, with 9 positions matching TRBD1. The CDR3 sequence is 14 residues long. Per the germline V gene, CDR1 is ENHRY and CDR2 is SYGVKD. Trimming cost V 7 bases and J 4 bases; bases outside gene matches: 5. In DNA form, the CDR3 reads TGTGCCATCAAGGGACAGGGAGGCGGAAACACCATATATTTT. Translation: CAIKGQGGGNTIYF.